Listed here are 8 T cell receptor beta chains from one sample, sequenced in a study of human T cells and chemical hapten exposure. The time point denotes: patch test 3, about 24 weeks after DPC sensitization. Indicated treatment: therapeutic diphenylcyclopropenone sensitization with weekly scalp DPC. Unfractionated whole blood was the source of the extracted total RNA. MiXCR was run by TCRdb on the RACE reads, yielding one entry per CDR3 protein. This sample carries some 39,000 distinct CDR3 sequences, more than 8% of them seen once, and the ten largest clones take 26%. Sequenced here: whole blood, sampled in connection with sensitization to the hapten diphenylcyclopropenone (DPC). Receptor source: a man aged 50 to 59 with alopecia areata. Some clones in this sample may be carry-over from other donors' samples.

This clonotype was picked up many times. V and J are TRBV7-2 and TRBJ2-7, with 10 bases lining up with TRBD1. V lost 5 bases to trimming and J lost 0 bases; unmatched junction nucleotides: 1. Germline V gene data show CDR1 as SGHTA and CDR2 as FQGNSA. This CDR3 comprises 14 residues. Written as DNA, the CDR3 is TGTGCCAGCAGCCGGGACAGGGGCTCCTACGAGCAGTACTTC. This encodes CASSRDRGSYEQYF.

V usage is TRBV11-2 and J usage is TRBJ2-1; D is ambiguous. V was shortened by 2 bases and J by 3 bases, with 8 bases between the two germline ends. CDR3 length: 14 amino acids. In germline, CDR1 is SGHAT, CDR2 FQNNGV. CDR3 nucleotides: TGTGCCAGCAGCTTAAGAGCCAGCTACAATGAGCAGTTCTTC. This sequence encodes CASSLRASYNEQFF.

This clonotype was recorded many times. The chain links TRBV5-6 to TRBJ2-1, with D maybe TRBD1 (6 bases). Germline V CDR1 and CDR2: SGHDT, YYEEEE. The CDR3 consists of 13 residues. V was pared by 3 bases and J by 4 bases, with 8 bases between. CDR3 bases: TGTGCCAGCAGCTCGGACAGATACAATGAGCAGTTCTTC. Translated: CASSSDRYNEQFF.

This clonotype has only a few counts. The chain combines TRBV7-2 with TRBJ2-7; no clear D. Per germline, CDR1 SGHTA and CDR2 FQGNSA. V was shortened by 2 bases and J by 1 base, with 6 bases between the two germline ends. The CDR3 spans 13 residues. This CDR3 is CASSLLPSYEQYF. For the CDR3, the DNA is TGTGCCAGCAGCTTACTACCATCCTACGAGCAGTACTTC.

This clonotype was counted a few times. The chain recombines TRBV20-1 with TRBJ2-3, with D unclear. Germline CDR1 and CDR2: DFQATT and SNEGSKA (reference sequence). This CDR3 has 14 amino acids. V lost 2 bases and J 0 bases, leaving 9 bases between the germline ends. The CDR3 protein is CSARSPGSTDTQYF. The DNA of the CDR3 is TGCAGTGCTAGAAGTCCCGGGAGCACAGATACGCAGTATTTT.

The chain uses TRBV29-1 and TRBJ2-1; TRBD2 agrees at 8 bases. The germline V gene has CDR1 SQVTM and CDR2 ANQGSEA. V trimming: 0 bases; J trimming: 8 bases; junction bases outside the gene matches: 9. This CDR3 comprises 15 residues. CDR3 in DNA: TGCAGCGTTGAAGATCGCAGCGGGAGTATCTATGAGCAGTTCTTC. Its translation: CSVEDRSGSIYEQFF.

The chain carries TRBV5-1 and TRBJ2-3, with TRBD2 matching over 10 bases. This CDR3 has 17 residues. CDR1 is SGHRS, CDR2 YFSETQ, per germline. V lost 6 bases to trimming and J lost 1 base; unmatched junction nucleotides: 11. This chain's CDR3 is CASTLGPAGGRTDTQYF. CDR3 coding DNA: TGCGCCAGCACACTGGGACCAGCGGGAGGGCGCACAGATACGCAGTATTTT.

The chain couples TRBV7-6 to TRBJ1-6; 8 nucleotides match TRBD1. The V gene's germline CDR1 is SGHVS and CDR2 FNYEAQ. V gave up 3 bases and J gave up 9 bases; unmatched junction bases: 4. The CDR3 extends over 14 amino acids. Written as DNA, the CDR3 is TGTGCCAGCAGCTTCGGACAGGGAAGTTCACCCCTCCACTTT. It codes for CASSFGQGSSPLHF.